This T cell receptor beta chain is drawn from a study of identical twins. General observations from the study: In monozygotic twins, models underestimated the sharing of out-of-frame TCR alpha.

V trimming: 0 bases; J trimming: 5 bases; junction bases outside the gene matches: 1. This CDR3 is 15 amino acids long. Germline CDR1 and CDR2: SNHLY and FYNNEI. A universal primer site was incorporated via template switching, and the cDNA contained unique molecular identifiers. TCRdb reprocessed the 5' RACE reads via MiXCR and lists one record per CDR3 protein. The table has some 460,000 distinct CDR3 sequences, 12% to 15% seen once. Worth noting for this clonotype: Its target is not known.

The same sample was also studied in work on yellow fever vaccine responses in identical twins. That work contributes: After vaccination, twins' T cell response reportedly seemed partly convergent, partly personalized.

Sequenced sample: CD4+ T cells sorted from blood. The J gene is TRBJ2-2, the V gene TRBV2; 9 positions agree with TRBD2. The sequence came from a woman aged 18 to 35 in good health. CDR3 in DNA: TGTGCCAGCAGTGAAGCGCGGGGGGGGACCGGGGAGCTGTTTTTT. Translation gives CASSEARGGTGELFF.